A selection of T cell receptor beta chains follows, all from one sample in a study of cytomegalovirus exposure and HLA in healthy donors. The protocol was immunoSEQ multiplex PCR, while the TCRdb copy is restricted to in-frame clones and leaves out a portion. In the table there are 210,000 or so clones, about three quarters of which are singletons. Sequenced input: PBMCs. Every receptor here comes from a man younger than 35 in good health and CMV-seronegative. CDR3s include the opening cysteine and the closing phenylalanine or tryptophan. Size is omitted from some rows. Given values are once, few, many or a class for expanded clones.

cdr3_length clone_size v_call cdr3_aa
12 - TRBV7-9 CASSSTDRGLYF
13 - TRBV7-9 CASSLSGSDTQYF
16 - TRBV5-1 CASSFETDRPSYEQYF
15 - TRBV27 CASSLSNSLLYEQYF
15 - TRBV5-6 CASRQTSGSTDTQYF
14 - TRBV7-2 CASSLEASRETQYF
15 - TRBV25-1 CASSPFSGSTDTQYF
15 - TRBV6-5 CASSTMGLAGVERNF
15 - TRBV6-1 CASSESGVSSYEQYF
11 - TRBV7-2 CASSSFYEQYF
14 - TRBV5-4 CASSLGASPREQYF
13 - TRBV29-1 CSVDFVAGGLKFF
17 once TRBV12-5 CASGLVQTGGANYGYTF